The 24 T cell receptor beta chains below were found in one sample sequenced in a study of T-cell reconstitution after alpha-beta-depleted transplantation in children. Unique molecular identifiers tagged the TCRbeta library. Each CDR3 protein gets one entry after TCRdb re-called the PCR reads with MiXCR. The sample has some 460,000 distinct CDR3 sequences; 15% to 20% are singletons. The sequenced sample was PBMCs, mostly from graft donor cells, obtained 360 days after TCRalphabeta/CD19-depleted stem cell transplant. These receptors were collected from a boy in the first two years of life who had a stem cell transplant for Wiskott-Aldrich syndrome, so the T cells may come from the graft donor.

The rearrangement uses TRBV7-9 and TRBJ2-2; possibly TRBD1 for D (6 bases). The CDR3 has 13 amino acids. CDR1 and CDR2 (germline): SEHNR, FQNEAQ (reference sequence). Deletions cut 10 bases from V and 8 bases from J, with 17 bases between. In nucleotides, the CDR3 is TGTGCCAACGCAGGGGAAGTCAAGGGGGAGCTGTTTTTT. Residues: CANAGEVKGELFF.

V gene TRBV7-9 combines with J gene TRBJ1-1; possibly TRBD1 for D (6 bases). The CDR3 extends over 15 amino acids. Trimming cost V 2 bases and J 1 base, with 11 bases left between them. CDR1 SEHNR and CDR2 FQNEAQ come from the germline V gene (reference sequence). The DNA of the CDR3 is TGTGCCAGCAGCTTAACTGGGGGCCAGAACACTGAAGCTTTCTTT. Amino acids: CASSLTGGQNTEAFF.

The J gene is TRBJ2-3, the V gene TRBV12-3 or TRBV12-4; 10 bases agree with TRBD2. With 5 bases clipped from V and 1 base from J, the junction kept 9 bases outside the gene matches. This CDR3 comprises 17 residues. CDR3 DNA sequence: TGTGCCAGCAGTCTCTCAGCGGGAGGGCCCCGCACAGATACGCAGTATTTT. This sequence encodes CASSLSAGGPRTDTQYF.

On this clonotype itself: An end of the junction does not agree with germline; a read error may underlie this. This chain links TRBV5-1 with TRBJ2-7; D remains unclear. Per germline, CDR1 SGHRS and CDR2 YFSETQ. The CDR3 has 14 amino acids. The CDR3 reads CASSLGLTSDEQYF. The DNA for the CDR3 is TGCGCCAGCAGCTTGGGACTGACCTCCGACGAGCAGTACTTC.

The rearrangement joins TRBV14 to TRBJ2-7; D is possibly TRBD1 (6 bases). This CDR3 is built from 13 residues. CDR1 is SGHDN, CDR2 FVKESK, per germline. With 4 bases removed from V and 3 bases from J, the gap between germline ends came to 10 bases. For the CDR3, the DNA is TGTGCCAGCAGCCGGGACATTAGCTACGAGCAGTACTTC. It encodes CASSRDISYEQYF.

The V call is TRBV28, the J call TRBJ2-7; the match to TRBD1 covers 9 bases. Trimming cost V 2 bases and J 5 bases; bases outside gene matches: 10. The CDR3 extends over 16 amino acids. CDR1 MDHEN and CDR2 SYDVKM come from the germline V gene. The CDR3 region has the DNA TGTGCCAGCAGTTTAAGGGGACAGGGTCAACGGAACGAGCAGTACTTC. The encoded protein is CASSLRGQGQRNEQYF.

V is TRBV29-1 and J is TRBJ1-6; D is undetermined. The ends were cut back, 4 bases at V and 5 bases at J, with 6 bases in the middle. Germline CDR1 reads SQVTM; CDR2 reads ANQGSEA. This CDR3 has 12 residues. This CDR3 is CSVGTDNSPLHF. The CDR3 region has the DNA TGCAGCGTTGGGACCGATAATTCACCCCTCCACTTT. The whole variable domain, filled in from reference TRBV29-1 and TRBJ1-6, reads SAVISQKPSRDICQRGTSLTIQCQVDSQVTMMFWYRQQPGQSLTLIATANQGSEATYESGFVIDKFPISRPNLTFSTLTVSNMSPEDSSIYLCSVGTDNSPLHFGNGTRLTVT.

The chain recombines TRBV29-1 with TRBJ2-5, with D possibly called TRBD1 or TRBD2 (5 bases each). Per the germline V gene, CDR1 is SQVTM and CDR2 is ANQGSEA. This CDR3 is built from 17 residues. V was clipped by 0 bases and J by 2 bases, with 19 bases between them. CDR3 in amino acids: CSVEDWDLAMGQETQYF. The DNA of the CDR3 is TGCAGCGTTGAAGATTGGGACCTCGCTATGGGGCAAGAGACCCAGTACTTC.

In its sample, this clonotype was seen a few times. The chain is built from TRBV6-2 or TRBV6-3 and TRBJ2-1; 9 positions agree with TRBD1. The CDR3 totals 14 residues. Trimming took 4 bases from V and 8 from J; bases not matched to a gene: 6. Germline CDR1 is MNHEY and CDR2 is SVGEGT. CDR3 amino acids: CASSSHRTGDEQFF. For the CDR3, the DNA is TGTGCCAGCAGTTCTCACCGGACAGGGGATGAGCAGTTCTTC.

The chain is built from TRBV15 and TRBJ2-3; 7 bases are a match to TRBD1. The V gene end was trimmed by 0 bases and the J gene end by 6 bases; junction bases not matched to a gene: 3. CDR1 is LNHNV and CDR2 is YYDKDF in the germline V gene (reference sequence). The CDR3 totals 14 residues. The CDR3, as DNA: TGTGCCACCAGCAGAGATCCGGACAGGGATACGCAGTATTTT. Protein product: CATSRDPDRDTQYF.

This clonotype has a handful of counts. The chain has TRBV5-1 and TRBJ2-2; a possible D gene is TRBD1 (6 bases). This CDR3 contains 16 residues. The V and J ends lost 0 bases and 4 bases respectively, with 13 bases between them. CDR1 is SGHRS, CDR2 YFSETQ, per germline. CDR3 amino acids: CASSLVPPGVTGELFF. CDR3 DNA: TGCGCCAGCAGCTTGGTACCCCCAGGGGTCACCGGGGAGCTGTTTTTT. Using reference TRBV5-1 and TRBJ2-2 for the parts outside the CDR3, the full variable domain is KAGVTQTPRYLIKTRGQQVTLSCSPISGHRSVSWYQQTPGQGLQFLFEYFSETQRNKGNFPGRFSGRQFSNSRSEMNVSTLELGDSALYLCASSLVPPGVTGELFFGEGSRLTVL.

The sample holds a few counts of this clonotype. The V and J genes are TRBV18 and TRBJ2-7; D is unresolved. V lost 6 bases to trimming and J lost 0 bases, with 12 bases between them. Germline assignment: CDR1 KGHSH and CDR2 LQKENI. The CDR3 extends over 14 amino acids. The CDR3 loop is CASSSLPPSYEQYF. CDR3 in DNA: TGTGCCAGCTCCTCACTACCCCCCTCCTACGAGCAGTACTTC.

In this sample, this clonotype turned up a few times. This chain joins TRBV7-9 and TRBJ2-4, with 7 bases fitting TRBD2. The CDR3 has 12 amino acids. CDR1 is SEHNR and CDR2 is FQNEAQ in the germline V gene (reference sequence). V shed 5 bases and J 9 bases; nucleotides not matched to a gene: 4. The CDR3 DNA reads TGTGCCAGCAGCCTATGGGGGGGCATTCAGTACTTC. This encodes CASSLWGGIQYF. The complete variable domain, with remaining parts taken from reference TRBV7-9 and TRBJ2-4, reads DTGVSQNPRHKITKRGQNVTFRCDPISEHNRLYWYRQTLGQGPEFLTYFQNEAQLEKSRLLSDRFSAERPKGSFSTLEIQRTEQGDSAMYLCASSLWGGIQYFGAGTRLSVL.

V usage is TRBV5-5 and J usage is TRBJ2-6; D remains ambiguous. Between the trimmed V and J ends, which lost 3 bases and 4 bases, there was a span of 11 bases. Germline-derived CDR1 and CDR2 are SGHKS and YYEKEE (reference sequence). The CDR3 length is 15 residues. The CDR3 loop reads CASSSLAAGANVLTF. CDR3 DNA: TGTGCCAGCAGCTCATTAGCAGCGGGGGCCAACGTCCTGACTTTC.

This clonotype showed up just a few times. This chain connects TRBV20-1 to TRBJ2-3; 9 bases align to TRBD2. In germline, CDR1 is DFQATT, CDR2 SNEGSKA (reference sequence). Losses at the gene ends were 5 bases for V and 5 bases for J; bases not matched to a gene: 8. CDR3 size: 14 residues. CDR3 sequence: CSALTSGKVDTQYF. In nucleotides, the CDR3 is TGCAGTGCTTTGACTAGCGGAAAGGTAGATACGCAGTATTTT.

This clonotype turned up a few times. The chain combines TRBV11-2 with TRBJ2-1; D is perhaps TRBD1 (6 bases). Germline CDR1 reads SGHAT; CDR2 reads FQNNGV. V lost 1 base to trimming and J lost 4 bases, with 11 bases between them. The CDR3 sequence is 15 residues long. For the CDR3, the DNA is TGTGCCAGCAGCTTAGGGACAGAACCTTACAATGAGCAGTTCTTC. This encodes CASSLGTEPYNEQFF.

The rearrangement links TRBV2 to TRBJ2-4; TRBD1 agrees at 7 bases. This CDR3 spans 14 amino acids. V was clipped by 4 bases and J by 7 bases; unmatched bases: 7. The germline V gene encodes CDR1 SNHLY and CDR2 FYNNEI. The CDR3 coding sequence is TGTGCCAGCAGTGCCTCCGGCAGGGGGAACATTCAGTACTTC. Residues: CASSASGRGNIQYF.

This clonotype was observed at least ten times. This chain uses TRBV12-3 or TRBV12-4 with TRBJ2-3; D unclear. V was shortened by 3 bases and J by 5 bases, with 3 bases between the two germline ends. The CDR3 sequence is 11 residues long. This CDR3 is CASSFLDTQYF. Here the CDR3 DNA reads TGTGCCAGCAGTTTTTTAGATACGCAGTATTTT.

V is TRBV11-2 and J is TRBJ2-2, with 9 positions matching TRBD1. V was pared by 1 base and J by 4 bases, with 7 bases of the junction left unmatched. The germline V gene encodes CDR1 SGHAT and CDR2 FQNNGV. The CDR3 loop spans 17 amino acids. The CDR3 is CASSLGAGTGSTGELFF. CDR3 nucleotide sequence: TGTGCCAGCAGCTTAGGCGCCGGGACAGGGAGCACCGGGGAGCTGTTTTTT.

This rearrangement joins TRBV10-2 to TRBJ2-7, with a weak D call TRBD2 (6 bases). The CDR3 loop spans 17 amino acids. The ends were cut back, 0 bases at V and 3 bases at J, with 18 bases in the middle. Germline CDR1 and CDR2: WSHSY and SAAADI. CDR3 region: CASSESDPRWGDYEQYF. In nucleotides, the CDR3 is TGCGCCAGCAGTGAGTCCGACCCCCGGTGGGGGGACTACGAGCAGTACTTC.

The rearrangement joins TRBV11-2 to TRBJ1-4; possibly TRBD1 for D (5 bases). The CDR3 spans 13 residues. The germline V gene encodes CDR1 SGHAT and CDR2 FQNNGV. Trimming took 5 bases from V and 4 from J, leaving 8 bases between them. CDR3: CASSPGRNEKLFF. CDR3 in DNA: TGTGCCAGCAGCCCAGGGCGTAATGAAAAACTGTTTTTT.

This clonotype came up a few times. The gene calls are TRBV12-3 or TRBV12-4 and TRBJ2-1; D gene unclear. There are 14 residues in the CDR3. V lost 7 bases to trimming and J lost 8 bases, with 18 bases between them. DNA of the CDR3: TGTGCCAGCACCACGGGTACCCCAAGGGATGAGCAGTTCTTC. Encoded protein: CASTTGTPRDEQFF.

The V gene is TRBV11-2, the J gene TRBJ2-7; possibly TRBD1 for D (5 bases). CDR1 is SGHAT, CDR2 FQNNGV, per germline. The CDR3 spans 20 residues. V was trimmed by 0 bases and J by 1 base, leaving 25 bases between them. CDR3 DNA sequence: TGTGCCAGCAGCTTAGATTTTGTTATAGGGGCCGCAATGCCTTCCTACGAGCAGTACTTC. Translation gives CASSLDFVIGAAMPSYEQYF.

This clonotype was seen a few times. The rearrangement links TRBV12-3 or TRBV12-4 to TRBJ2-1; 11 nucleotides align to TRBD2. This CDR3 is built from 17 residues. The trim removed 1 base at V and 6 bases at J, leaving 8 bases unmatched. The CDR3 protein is CASSLELASGRINEQFF. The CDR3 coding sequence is TGTGCCAGCAGTTTAGAACTTGCTAGCGGGAGGATCAATGAGCAGTTCTTC.